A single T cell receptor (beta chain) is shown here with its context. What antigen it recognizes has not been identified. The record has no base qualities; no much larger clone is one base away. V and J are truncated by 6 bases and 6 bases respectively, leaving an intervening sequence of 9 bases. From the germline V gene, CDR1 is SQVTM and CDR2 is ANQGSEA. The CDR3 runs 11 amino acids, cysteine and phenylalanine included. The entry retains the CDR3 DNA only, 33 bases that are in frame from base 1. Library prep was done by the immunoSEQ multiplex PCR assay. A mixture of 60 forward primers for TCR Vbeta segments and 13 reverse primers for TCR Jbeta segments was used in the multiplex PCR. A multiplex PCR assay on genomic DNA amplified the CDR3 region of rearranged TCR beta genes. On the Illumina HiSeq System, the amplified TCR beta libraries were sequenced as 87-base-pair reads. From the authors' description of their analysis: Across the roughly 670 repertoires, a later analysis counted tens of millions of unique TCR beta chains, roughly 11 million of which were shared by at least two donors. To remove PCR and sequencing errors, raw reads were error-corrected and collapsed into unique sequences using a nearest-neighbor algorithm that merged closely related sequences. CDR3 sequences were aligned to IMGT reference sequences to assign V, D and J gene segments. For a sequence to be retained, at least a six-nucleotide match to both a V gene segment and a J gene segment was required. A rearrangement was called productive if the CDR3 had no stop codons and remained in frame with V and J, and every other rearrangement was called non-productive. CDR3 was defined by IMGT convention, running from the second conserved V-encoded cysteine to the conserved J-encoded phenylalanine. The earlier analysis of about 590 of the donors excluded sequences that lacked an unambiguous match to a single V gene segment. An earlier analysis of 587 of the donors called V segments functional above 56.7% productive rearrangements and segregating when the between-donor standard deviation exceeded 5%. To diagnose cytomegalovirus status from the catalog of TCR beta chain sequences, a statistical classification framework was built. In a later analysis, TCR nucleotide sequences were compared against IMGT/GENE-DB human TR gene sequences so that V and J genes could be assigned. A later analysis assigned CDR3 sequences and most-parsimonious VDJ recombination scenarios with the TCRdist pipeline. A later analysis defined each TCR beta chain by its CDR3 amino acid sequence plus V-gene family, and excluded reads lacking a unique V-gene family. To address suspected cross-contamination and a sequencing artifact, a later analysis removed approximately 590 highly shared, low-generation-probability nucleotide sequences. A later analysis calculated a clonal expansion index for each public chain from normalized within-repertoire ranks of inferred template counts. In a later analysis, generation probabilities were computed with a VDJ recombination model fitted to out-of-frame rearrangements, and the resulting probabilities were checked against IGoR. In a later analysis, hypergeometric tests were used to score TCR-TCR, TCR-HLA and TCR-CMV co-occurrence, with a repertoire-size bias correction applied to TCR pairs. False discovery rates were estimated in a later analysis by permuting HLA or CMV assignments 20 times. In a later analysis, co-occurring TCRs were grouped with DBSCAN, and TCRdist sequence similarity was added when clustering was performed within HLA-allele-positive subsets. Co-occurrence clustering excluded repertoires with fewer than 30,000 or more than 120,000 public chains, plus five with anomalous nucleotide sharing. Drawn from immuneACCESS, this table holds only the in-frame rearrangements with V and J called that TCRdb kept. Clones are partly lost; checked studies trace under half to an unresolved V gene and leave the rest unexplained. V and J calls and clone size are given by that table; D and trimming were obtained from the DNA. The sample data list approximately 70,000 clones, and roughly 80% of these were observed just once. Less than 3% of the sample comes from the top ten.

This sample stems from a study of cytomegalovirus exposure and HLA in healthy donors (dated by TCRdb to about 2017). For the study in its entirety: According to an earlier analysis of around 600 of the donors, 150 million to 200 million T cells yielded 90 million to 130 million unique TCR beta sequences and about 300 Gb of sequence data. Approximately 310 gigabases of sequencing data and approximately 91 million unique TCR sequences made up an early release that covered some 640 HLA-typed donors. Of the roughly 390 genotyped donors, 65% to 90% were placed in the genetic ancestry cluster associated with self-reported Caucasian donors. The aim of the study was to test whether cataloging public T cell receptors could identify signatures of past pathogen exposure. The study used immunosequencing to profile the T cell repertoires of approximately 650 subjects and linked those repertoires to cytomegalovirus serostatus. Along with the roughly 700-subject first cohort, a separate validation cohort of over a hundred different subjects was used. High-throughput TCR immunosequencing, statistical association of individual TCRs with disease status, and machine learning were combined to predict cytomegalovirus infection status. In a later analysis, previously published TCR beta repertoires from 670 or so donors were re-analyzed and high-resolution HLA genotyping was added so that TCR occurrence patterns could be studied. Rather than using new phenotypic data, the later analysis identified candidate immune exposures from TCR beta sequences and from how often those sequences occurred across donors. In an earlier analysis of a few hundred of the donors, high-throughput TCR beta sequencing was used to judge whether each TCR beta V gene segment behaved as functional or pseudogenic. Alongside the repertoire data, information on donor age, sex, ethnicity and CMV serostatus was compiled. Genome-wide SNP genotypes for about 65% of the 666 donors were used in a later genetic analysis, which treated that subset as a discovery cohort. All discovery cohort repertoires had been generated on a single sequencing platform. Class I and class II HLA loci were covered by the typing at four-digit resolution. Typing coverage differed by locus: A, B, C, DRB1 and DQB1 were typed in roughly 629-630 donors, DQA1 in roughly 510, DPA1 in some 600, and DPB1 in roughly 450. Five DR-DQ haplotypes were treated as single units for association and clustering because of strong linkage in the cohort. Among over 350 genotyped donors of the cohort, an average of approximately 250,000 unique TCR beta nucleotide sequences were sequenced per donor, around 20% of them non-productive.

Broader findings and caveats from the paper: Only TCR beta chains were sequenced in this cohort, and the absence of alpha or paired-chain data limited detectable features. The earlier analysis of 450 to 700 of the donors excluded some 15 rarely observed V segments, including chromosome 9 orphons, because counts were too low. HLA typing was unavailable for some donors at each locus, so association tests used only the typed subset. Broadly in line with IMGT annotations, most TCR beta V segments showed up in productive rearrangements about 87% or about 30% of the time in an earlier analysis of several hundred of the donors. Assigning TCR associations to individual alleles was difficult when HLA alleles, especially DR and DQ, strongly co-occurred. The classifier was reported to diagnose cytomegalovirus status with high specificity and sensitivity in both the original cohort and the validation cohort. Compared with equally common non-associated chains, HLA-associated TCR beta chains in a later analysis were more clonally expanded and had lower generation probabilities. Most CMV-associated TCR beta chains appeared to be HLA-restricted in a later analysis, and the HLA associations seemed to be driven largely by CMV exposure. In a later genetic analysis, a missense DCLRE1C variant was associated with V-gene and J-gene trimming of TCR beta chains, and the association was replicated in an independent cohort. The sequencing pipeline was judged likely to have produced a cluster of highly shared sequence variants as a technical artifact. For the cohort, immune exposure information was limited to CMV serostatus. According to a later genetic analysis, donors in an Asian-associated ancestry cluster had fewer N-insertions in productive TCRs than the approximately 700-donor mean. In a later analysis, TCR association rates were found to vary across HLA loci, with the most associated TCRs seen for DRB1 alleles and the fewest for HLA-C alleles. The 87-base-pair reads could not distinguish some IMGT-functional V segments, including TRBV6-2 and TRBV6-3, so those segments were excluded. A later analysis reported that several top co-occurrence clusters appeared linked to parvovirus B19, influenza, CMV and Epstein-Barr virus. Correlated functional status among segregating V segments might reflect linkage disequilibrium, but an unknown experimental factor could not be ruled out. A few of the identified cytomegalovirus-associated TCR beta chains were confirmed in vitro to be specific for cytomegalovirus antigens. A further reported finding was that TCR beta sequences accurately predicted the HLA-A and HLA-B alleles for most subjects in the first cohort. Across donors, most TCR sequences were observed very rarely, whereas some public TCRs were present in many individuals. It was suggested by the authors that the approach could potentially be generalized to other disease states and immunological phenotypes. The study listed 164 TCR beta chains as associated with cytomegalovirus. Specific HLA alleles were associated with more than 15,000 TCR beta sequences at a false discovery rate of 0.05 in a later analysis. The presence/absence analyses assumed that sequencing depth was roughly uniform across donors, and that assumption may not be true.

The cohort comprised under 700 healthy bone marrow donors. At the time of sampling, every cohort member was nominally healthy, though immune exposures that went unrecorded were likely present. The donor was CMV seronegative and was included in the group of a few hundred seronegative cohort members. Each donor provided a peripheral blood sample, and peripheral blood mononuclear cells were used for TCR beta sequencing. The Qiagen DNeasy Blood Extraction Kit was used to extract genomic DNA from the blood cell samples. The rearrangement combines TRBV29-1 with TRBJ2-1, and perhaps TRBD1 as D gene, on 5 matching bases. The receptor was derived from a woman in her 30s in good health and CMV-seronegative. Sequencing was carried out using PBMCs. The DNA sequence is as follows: TGCAGCGTAGATACAGGCAATGAGCAGTTCTTC. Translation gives CSVDTGNEQFF.